This passage covers 19 T cell receptor beta chains from one sample sequenced in a study of radiation and T cells in renal cell carcinoma. Some clones are missing from TCRdb's copy, which holds only in-frame ones; the method was immunoSEQ multiplex PCR. The sample lists about 130,000 clones, roughly four fifths occurring once. The time point: blood 2 weeks post-SBRT. Specified treatment: 15 Gy SBRT to primary tumor, nephrectomy 4 weeks later. This material consisted of blood, taken from a patient whose treatment included radiotherapy and nephrectomy. Receptors were obtained from an older woman with renal cell carcinoma.

The rearrangement joins TRBV7-2 to TRBJ2-1; D ambiguous. Germline V gives CDR1 SGHTA, CDR2 FQGNSA. This CDR3 has 14 residues. Between the trimmed V and J ends, which lost 4 bases and 0 bases, there was a span of 7 bases. The chain's CDR3 is CASSWSSSYNEQFF. DNA of the CDR3: TGTGCCAGCAGCTGGAGTAGCTCCTACAATGAGCAGTTCTTC.

The J gene is TRBJ1-1, the V gene TRBV6-6; D unclear. Trimming stripped 0 bases from V and 2 bases from J, with 7 bases between. The CDR3 is 14 amino acids. The germline V gene has CDR1 MNHNY and CDR2 SVGAGI (reference sequence). In nucleotides, the CDR3 is TGTGCCAGCAGTTACTCGACCAGAAACACTGAAGCTTTCTTT. Translation: CASSYSTRNTEAFF.

The chain couples TRBV4-3 to TRBJ1-2, with TRBD1 as a possible D gene (5 bases). Trimming removed 8 bases from V and 5 bases from J, with 15 bases in between. Germline CDR1 and CDR2: LGHNA and YSLEER. CDR3 length: 13 residues. CDR3 sequence: CASFGGGGYGYTF. The CDR3 nucleotides read TGCGCCAGCTTCGGCGGGGGAGGGTATGGCTACACCTTC.

V gene TRBV6-5 combines with J gene TRBJ2-1; D ambiguous. Germline CDR1 and CDR2: MNHEY and SVGAGI. With 7 bases removed from V and 5 bases from J, the gap between germline ends came to 12 bases. The CDR3 length is 13 residues. The CDR3, as DNA: TGTGCCAGCAACCCACGACGTGACAATGAGCAGTTCTTC. Protein product: CASNPRRDNEQFF.

This sequence joins TRBV5-6 and TRBJ2-1; 14 nucleotides line up with TRBD2. This CDR3 comprises 17 residues. The germline gives CDR1 SGHDT, CDR2 YYEEEE. Losses at the gene ends were 4 bases for V and 3 bases for J; bases not matched to a gene: 6. The CDR3 DNA reads TGTGCCAGCAGCCCGGGACTAGCGGGGGTATACTACAATGAGCAGTTCTTC. Protein product: CASSPGLAGVYYNEQFF.

This clone was recorded only once. J is TRBJ1-2 and V is TRBV6-6; TRBD1 aligns across 8 bases. J was trimmed by 4 bases and V by 0 bases; bases with no gene match: 7. The germline V gene has CDR1 MNHNY and CDR2 SVGAGI (reference sequence). This CDR3 contains 16 residues. The CDR3 reads CASSYSGQGGGYGYTF. DNA of the CDR3: TGTGCCAGCAGTTACTCCGGACAGGGAGGAGGCTATGGCTACACCTTC.

V gene TRBV4-1 combines with J gene TRBJ1-2; D call uncertain. The CDR3 has 14 amino acids. The germline gives CDR1 MGHRA, CDR2 YSYEKL. The V end was cut by 0 bases, the J end by 7 bases, with 12 bases between. The CDR3 DNA reads as TGCGCCAGCAGCCAAGATACCGGGAGGACTGGCTACACCTTC. As protein: CASSQDTGRTGYTF.

The rearrangement joins TRBV7-9 to TRBJ2-5, with D possibly TRBD2 on 6 matching bases. CDR3 length equals 15 residues. The germline CDR1 and CDR2 sequences are SEHNR and FQNEAQ (reference sequence). Trimming removed 5 bases at V and 5 bases at J, with 18 bases between. CDR3 DNA sequence: TGTGCCAGCAGCCTCCTCGGGGAGGAGGGGGAGACCCAGTACTTC. Amino acid sequence: CASSLLGEEGETQYF.

The CDR3 bases are TGTGCCAGCAGTGACCGACCGAGTAGGCAGCCCCAGCATTTT. It translates to CASSDRPSRQPQHF. The chain employs TRBV6-1 and TRBJ1-5; no definite D call. The length of the CDR3 is 14 residues. V was trimmed by 3 bases and J by 7 bases, leaving 13 bases between them. The germline gives CDR1 MNHNS, CDR2 SASEGT.

The genes are TRBV27 and TRBJ1-2, with D perhaps matching TRBD1 (5 bases). CDR3 length: 12 residues. V lost 6 bases and J lost 3, with 8 bases in between. Germline V CDR1 and CDR2: MNHEY, SMNVEV (reference sequence). CDR3 in amino acids: CASRQEDYGYTF. CDR3 DNA sequence: TGTGCCAGCAGACAGGAAGACTATGGCTACACCTTC.

This rearrangement joins TRBV7-9 to TRBJ2-2, with unresolved D. The V end was cut by 2 bases, the J end by 6 bases, with 7 bases between. This CDR3 comprises 13 residues. Per the germline V gene, CDR1 is SEHNR and CDR2 is FQNEAQ (reference sequence). The CDR3 sequence is CASSLMGPGELFF. CDR3 coding DNA: TGTGCCAGCAGCTTAATGGGTCCCGGGGAGCTGTTTTTT.

The chain couples TRBV15 to TRBJ1-3; possible D gene TRBD1, 5 bases. There are 16 residues in the CDR3. Germline-derived CDR1 and CDR2 are LNHNV and YYDKDF (reference sequence). Trimming left V 0 bases short and J 7 bases short, with 16 bases between. The DNA of the CDR3 is TGTGCCACCAGCAGAGATCCCGGGGGGGTAGGGAACACCATATATTTT. As protein: CATSRDPGGVGNTIYF.

A single count supports this clone. V gene TRBV11-1 combines with J gene TRBJ2-3; the D call may be TRBD1 or TRBD2 (5 bases each). This CDR3 spans 15 amino acids. In germline, CDR1 is SGHAT, CDR2 FQDESV (reference sequence). V lost 2 bases, J lost 0 bases, and 9 bases lay in between. The CDR3: CASSLLGVSTDTQYF. The CDR3 nucleotides read TGTGCCAGCAGCTTACTGGGGGTAAGCACAGATACGCAGTATTTT.

The chain joins TRBV5-1 to TRBJ2-1, with 8 bases aligning to TRBD2. Trimming took 4 bases from V and 9 from J; bases not matched to a gene: 6. This CDR3 has 13 residues. Germline CDR1 SGHRS, CDR2 YFSETQ. The CDR3 region is CASSRLAGTEQFF. The CDR3 nucleotides are TGCGCCAGCAGCAGGTTAGCGGGGACTGAGCAGTTCTTC.

The chain links TRBV28 to TRBJ1-2, with D perhaps TRBD1 (6 bases). Trimming removed 4 bases at V and 3 bases at J, with 15 bases between. This CDR3 has 15 amino acids. The germline V gene encodes CDR1 MDHEN and CDR2 SYDVKM. CDR3 residues: CASSSTGRGYYGYTF. The CDR3 DNA sequence: TGTGCCAGCAGTTCGACAGGCCGCGGGTACTATGGCTACACCTTC.

V gene TRBV18 combines with J gene TRBJ1-1, with D unresolved. The CDR3 is made up of 15 amino acids. CDR1 is KGHSH, CDR2 LQKENI, per germline. Trimming took 3 bases from V and 1 from J, leaving 12 bases between them. The CDR3 nucleotides read TGTGCCAGCTCACCGCTACAGCTCCCGAACACTGAAGCTTTCTTT. This codes for CASSPLQLPNTEAFF.

The chain couples TRBV6-6 to TRBJ1-1; D not certain. V gave up 0 bases and J gave up 7 bases, with 12 bases separating them. Germline V gene data show CDR1 as MNHNY and CDR2 as SVGAGI (reference sequence). The CDR3 is made up of 14 amino acids. The CDR3 here is CASSYSLVGGEAFF. Written as DNA, the CDR3 is TGTGCCAGCAGTTACTCCTTGGTGGGAGGTGAAGCTTTCTTT.

V gene TRBV18 combines with J gene TRBJ2-2; D is unresolved. This CDR3 has 15 residues. V was pared by 0 bases and J by 7 bases, with 12 bases between. From germline, CDR1 is KGHSH and CDR2 LQKENI. The CDR3 DNA follows: TGTGCCAGCTCACCACCGGTTAAGACGGGCGGGGAGCTGTTTTTT. Protein sequence: CASSPPVKTGGELFF.

J is TRBJ1-2 and V is TRBV28; 12 bases are shared with TRBD1. J was trimmed by 7 bases and V by 2 bases; bases with no gene match: 5. CDR3 size: 15 residues. The germline gives CDR1 MDHEN, CDR2 SYDVKM. For the CDR3, the DNA is TGTGCCAGCAGTTTAGGGGGACAGGGGGCGCCTGGCTACACCTTC. Translating gives CASSLGGQGAPGYTF.